This T cell receptor (beta chain) was sequenced during a study of T cell repertoires in cytomegalovirus infection. Study in general: It was recently identified HLA-C-restricted and well-studied HLA-B-restricted CMV epitopes that the study used.

Comment on this clonotype: Its specificity is not known.

Deletions cut 3 bases from V and 5 bases from J, with 10 bases between. Germline values: CDR1 MGHRA, CDR2 YSYEKL. This CDR3 is built from 13 residues. Study-wide results and caveats: Using cumulative public TCR beta family frequency, the authors identified those who carried CMV together with the relevant HLA. Dominating the ex vivo response were TCR beta clonotypes that were CMV-specific and HLA-C-restricted.

TCRdb re-called the reads through MiXCR, storing one row per CDR3 protein. The data hold 700,000 to 950,000 distinct CDR3 sequences, with roughly 33% observed a single time. The TCR originated in a human donor in good health (CMV status not recorded). Some clones in this sample may be carry-over from other donors' samples. The sequences come from cultured CD8+ T cells from PBMCs, collected from culture after CMV antigen stimulation. J is TRBJ1-1 and V is TRBV4-1, with no clear D. The CDR3 nucleotides are TGCGCCAGCAGCCAGGGCCGGAGGACTGAAGCTTTCTTT. Translation: CASSQGRRTEAFF.